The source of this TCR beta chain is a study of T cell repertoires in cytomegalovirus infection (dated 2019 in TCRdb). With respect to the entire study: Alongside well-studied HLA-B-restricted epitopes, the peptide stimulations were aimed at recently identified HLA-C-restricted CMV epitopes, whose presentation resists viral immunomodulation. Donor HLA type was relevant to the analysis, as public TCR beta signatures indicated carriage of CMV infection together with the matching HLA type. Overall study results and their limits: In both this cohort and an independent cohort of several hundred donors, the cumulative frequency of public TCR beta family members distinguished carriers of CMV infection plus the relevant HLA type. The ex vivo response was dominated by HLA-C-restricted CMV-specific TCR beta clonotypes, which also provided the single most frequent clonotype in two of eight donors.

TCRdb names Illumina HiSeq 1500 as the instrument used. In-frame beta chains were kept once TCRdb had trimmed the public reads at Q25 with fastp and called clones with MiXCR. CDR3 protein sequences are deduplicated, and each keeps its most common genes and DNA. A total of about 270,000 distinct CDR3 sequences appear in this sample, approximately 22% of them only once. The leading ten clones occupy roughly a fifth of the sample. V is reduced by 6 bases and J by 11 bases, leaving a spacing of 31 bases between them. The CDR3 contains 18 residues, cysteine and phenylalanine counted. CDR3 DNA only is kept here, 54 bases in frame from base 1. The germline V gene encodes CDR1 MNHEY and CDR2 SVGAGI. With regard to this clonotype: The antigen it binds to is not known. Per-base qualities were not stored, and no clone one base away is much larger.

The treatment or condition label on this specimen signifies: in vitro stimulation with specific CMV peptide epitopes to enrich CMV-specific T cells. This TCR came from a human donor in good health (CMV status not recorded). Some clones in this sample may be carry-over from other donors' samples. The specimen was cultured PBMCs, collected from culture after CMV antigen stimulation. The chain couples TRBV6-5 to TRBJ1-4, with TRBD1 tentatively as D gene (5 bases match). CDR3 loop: CASSPEGPTYRRFGKLFF. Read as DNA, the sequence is TGTGCCAGCAGCCCAGAGGGGCCGACTTATAGGCGTTTTGGTAAACTGTTTTTT.